This entry lists 27 T cell receptor beta chains sequenced from one sample in a study of tumor and adjacent non-tumor tissue in lung cancer. A modified ARM-PCR protocol with three rounds of nested PCR amplified TCRbeta. A single record per CDR3 protein comes from TCRdb applying MiXCR to the multiplex PCR reads. The sample has 100,000 to 120,000 distinct CDR3 sequences; around 82% are singletons. The template was RNA from unsorted bulk tissue. Sequences were obtained from lung tumor tissue. The source of these receptors is an older man with non-small cell lung cancer.

Comment on this clonotype: Its ends do not fully match the called genes, so a read error is possible. V gene TRBV4-3 combines with J gene TRBJ2-1; TRBD2 agrees at 8 bases. There are 17 residues in the CDR3. Per germline, CDR1 LGHNA and CDR2 YSLEER. The CDR3 sequence: CARSQDPAGAECNEQFF. The CDR3, as DNA: TGCGCCAGGAGCCAAGACCCAGCGGGAGCTGAATGCAATGAGCAATTCTTC.

Comments on this clonotype: It is likely a read error, because the conserved phenylalanine at the end of the CDR3 is missing. The chain couples TRBV20-1 to TRBJ1-6; TRBD1 matches at 7 bases. The trim removed 3 bases at V and 9 bases at J, leaving 2 bases unmatched. CDR3 size: 12 residues. Germline V gene sequence: CDR1 DFQATT, CDR2 SNEGSKA (reference sequence). CDR3 loop: CSARTGISPLHI. In nucleotides, the CDR3 is TGCAGTGCTAGGACAGGGATTTCACCCCTCCACATT.

Comment on this clonotype: A read error may produce the germline difference seen at one junction end. The J gene is TRBJ2-2, the V gene TRBV10-1, with 8 bases fitting TRBD1. CDR3 length: 16 amino acids. Germline V gene sequence: CDR1 WNHNN, CDR2 SYGVQD (reference sequence). The CDR3 DNA reads TGCGCCAGTAGTAGAAACAGGGGGTCGGTCACCGTGGAGCTGTTTTTT. Amino acid sequence: CASSRNRGSVTVELFF.

Of note for this clonotype: Its ends do not fully match the called genes, so a read error is possible. The chain is built from TRBV5-1 and TRBJ1-1; possible D gene TRBD1, 6 bases. This CDR3 has 13 amino acids. Germline V gene data show CDR1 as SGHRS and CDR2 as YFSETQ. CDR3 bases: TGTGCCCGCGGTTACAGGGAGGCCACTGAAGCTTTCTTT. Its translation is CARGYREATEAFF.

The J gene is TRBJ1-2, the V gene TRBV20-1; D remains unclear. The CDR3 totals 15 residues. Germline V gene data show CDR1 as DFQATT and CDR2 as SNEGSKA (reference sequence). V was shortened by 3 bases and J by 4 bases, with 18 bases between the two germline ends. The CDR3 is CSAREGSTVTYGYTF. CDR3 coding DNA: TGCAGTGCTAGGGAAGGGTCGACGGTTACCTATGGCTACACCTTC.

This clonotype was detected a few times. At one end the junction does not follow the germline gene, possibly because of a read error. The chain uses TRBV20-1 and TRBJ1-6; D is ambiguous. Germline-derived CDR1 and CDR2 are DFQATT and SNEGSKA (reference sequence). This CDR3 has 15 residues. Here the CDR3 reads CSARDPGPTNSSLHF. The CDR3 nucleotides read TGCAGTGCTAGAGATCCGGGTCCGACCAATTCATCCCTCCACTTT.

This chain joins TRBV29-1 and TRBJ2-1; D unclear. CDR3 size: 10 residues. Germline V gene data show CDR1 as SQVTM and CDR2 as ANQGSEA. CDR3 sequence reads: CIVRYVGQFF. For the CDR3, the DNA is TGCATTGTCCGATACGTTGGGCAGTTCTTC.

This clonotype was counted once. The junction shows a germline mismatch at one end, possibly a read error. This chain connects TRBV11-2 to TRBJ2-1; D perhaps matches TRBD2 (6 bases). CDR3 length: 18 residues. The V gene's germline CDR1 is SGHAT and CDR2 FQNNGV. DNA of the CDR3: TGCGCCAACAGCATACATGTGCGGGACTGGGCCTCCTACAATGAGCGGTTATTC. Translating gives CANSIHVRDWASYNERLF.

This clonotype has only a few counts. One junction end does not reproduce the germline sequence, and a read error may be involved. This rearrangement joins TRBV11-3 to TRBJ1-1; 7 bases are a match to TRBD1. Germline CDR1 and CDR2: SGHNT and YENEEA. This CDR3 is built from 16 residues. For the CDR3, the DNA is TGTGCCAGTAGCTTAAAGACAGGGTGGATGAACACTGAAACTTTTTTT. It translates to CASSLKTGWMNTETFF.

The genes are TRBV25-1 and TRBJ1-6, with D unclear. The CDR3 has 15 residues. Trimming left V 1 base short and J 10 bases short, with 14 bases between. Germline V lookup: CDR1 MGHDK, CDR2 SYGVNS. The CDR3 loop reads CASSEFMFKVSPLHF. In DNA, the CDR3 is TGTGCCAGCAGTGAATTTATGTTCAAGGTATCACCCCTCCACTTT.

This clonotype appeared many times. The V call is TRBV10-3, the J call TRBJ1-2, with D uncertain. The CDR3 has 13 amino acids. The ends were cut back, 11 bases at V and 0 bases at J, with 13 bases in the middle. Germline CDR1 is ENHRY and CDR2 is SYGVKD. CDR3 sequence reads: CASSRSPNYGYTF. The CDR3 DNA is TGTGCCTCTTCCCGGTCCCCTAACTATGGCTACACCTTC.

As to this clonotype: Without the conserved terminal phenylalanine or tryptophan, this CDR3 likely stems from a read error. This chain links TRBV5-4 with TRBJ2-1; D is uncertain. The tail of the sequence fits TRBJ2-7 better, so the J call may be wrong. Per the germline V gene, CDR1 is SGHNT and CDR2 is YYREEE (reference sequence). The CDR3 is 12 amino acids. CDR3 protein: CASSERVGEQYL. The DNA for the CDR3 is TGTGCCAGCAGTGAGAGAGTGGGTGAGCAGTACCTC.

Remarks on this clonotype: The conserved final phenylalanine or tryptophan is absent from the CDR3, which likely points to a read error. It is unclear where the CDR3 begins or ends on the DNA, so no DNA is shown, and the CDR3 is as TCRdb lists it. The genes are TRBV4-1 and TRBJ2-7; the table's D call, TRBD2, was not checked against the DNA. The V gene's germline CDR1 is MGHRA and CDR2 YSYEKL. From its first to its last residue, the CDR3 has 16 amino acids. The CDR3 spells CASSRTLAGEGDEQCI.

Note on this clonotype: The final CDR3 position lacks the conserved phenylalanine or tryptophan, pointing to a likely read error. The chain employs TRBV5-1 and TRBJ1-2, with 8 bases matching TRBD1. Germline lookup yields CDR1 SGHRS and CDR2 YFSETQ. The CDR3 covers 14 residues. CDR3 loop: CASSPDRVWYGYTL. The CDR3 nucleotides are TGCGCCAGCAGCCCGGACAGGGTTTGGTATGGTTACACCTTA.

This clonotype was counted at least ten times. The chain is built from TRBV27 and TRBJ2-7; TRBD2 agrees at 7 bases. Germline loops: CDR1 MNHEY, CDR2 SMNVEV (reference sequence). This CDR3 region has 11 residues. CDR3 sequence: CHPGLTYEQYF. CDR3 coding DNA: TGTCATCCGGGACTAACTTACGAGCAGTACTTC.

Regarding this clonotype: Germline is not matched at one junction end, which may reflect a read error. The V and J genes are TRBV4-3 and TRBJ2-1; 15 nucleotides match TRBD2. This CDR3 has 16 amino acids. The germline V gene encodes CDR1 LGHNA and CDR2 YSLEER. The CDR3 spells CASNQDGLAGGLGQFF. The CDR3 coding sequence is TGCGCCAGCAACCAAGATGGACTAGCGGGAGGGCTTGGGCAGTTCTTC.

On this clonotype: Because it lacks the conserved phenylalanine or tryptophan at the end, this CDR3 is likely a read error. The chain is built from TRBV4-1 and TRBJ2-3, with D unclear. Germline-derived CDR1 and CDR2 are MGHRA and YSYEKL. Trimming removed 3 bases from V and 5 bases from J, with 3 bases in between. The CDR3 totals 11 residues. This CDR3 is CASSHGDTQYS. The DNA for the CDR3 is TGCGCCAGCAGCCATGGAGATACGCAGTATTCT.

As for this clonotype: The germline gene is not matched at one end of the junction; a read error may be the cause. The V gene is TRBV11-2, the J gene TRBJ1-1; maybe TRBD1 (6 bases). The germline CDR1 and CDR2 sequences are SGHAT and FQNNGV. The CDR3 runs to 13 residues. The chain's CDR3 is CASNIGTTDKPLF. CDR3 bases: TGTGCCAGCAACATAGGGACAACCGATAAACCTCTCTTT.

In regard to this clonotype: An end of the junction differs from the germline gene, which may be a read error. The chain uses TRBV6-1 and TRBJ1-5; 10 bases map to TRBD1. This CDR3 region has 15 residues. Germline loops: CDR1 MNHNS, CDR2 SASEGT. As DNA, the CDR3 is TGTGTCAGCAGTGAAGAGACAGGGGGCGTTCAGCCTCAGCATTTT. This gives the protein CVSSEETGGVQPQHF.

This clonotype was observed at least ten times. The rearrangement uses TRBV28 and TRBJ1-5; D is unresolved. Trimming removed 3 bases at V and 5 bases at J, with 26 bases between. The CDR3 spans 19 residues. Germline V gene lookup returns CDR1 MDHEN and CDR2 SYDVKM. The CDR3 coding sequence is TGTGCCAGCAGTTTCCCTATGGCGGGGTCAGAAGCAAATTATCAGCCCCAGCATTTT. It codes for CASSFPMAGSEANYQPQHF.

This clonotype was detected a few times. V and J are TRBV7-3 and TRBJ2-2; D gene unclear. Trimming removed 5 bases at V and 7 bases at J, with 17 bases between. The CDR3 runs to 15 residues. In germline, CDR1 is SGHTA, CDR2 FQGTGA. CDR3 bases: TGTGCCAGCAGCCCCTCGGTCACCGCCAACGGGGAGCTGTTTTTT. Translated, it gives CASSPSVTANGELFF.

The V and J genes are TRBV12-3 or TRBV12-4 and TRBJ2-5; 9 bases match TRBD2. After removal of 6 bases from V and 9 bases from J, the junction contained 14 bases not matched to a gene. This CDR3 has 15 amino acids. In DNA, the CDR3 is TGTGCCAGCAGCGGCCTAGCGGGAATGGTGGAGTCCCAGTACTTC. This translates into CASSGLAGMVESQYF.

Concerning this clonotype: As the CDR3 is not closed by the conserved phenylalanine or tryptophan, this likely results from a read error. The DNA is left out, because the CDR3 cannot be placed on it with certainty; the CDR3 is given as TCRdb lists it. The rearrangement uses TRBV6-2 or TRBV6-3 and TRBJ2-2; TRBD2, the table's D call, lacks a check against the DNA. Termini included, the CDR3 measures 15 amino acids. CDR1 MNHEY and CDR2 SVGEGT come from the germline V gene. The CDR3 reads CASSYPDSLAGELFY.

About this clonotype itself: The CDR3 does not close with the conserved phenylalanine or tryptophan, likely indicating a read error. V usage is TRBV6-2 or TRBV6-3 and J usage is TRBJ2-5; 8 positions agree with TRBD1. This CDR3 has 16 residues. In germline, CDR1 is MNHEY, CDR2 SVGEGT. The CDR3 loop is CANSYSRDRYQETQYC. The CDR3 DNA reads as TGTGCCAACAGTTACTCCCGGGACAGGTACCAAGAGACCCAGTACTGC.

This clonotype has just a few counts. A much larger clone sits a single nucleotide away, making a read error possible. The CDR3 DNA reads as TGTGCCAGCTGGTCGACTAGCAGGAGTACCTACGAGCAGTACTTC. It codes for CASWSTSRSTYEQYF. The V gene is TRBV6-2 or TRBV6-3, the J gene TRBJ2-7; TRBD2 aligns across 7 bases. V lost 8 bases, J lost 2 bases, and 12 bases stayed unmatched. Germline CDR1 and CDR2: MNHEY and SVGEGT. This CDR3 has 15 residues.

As to this clonotype: No conserved phenylalanine or tryptophan ends this CDR3, so it is likely a read error. V gene TRBV11-2 combines with J gene TRBJ2-3; a weak D match, TRBD1 (5 bases). V gave up 5 bases and J gave up 11 bases, with 20 bases separating them. Per germline, CDR1 SGHAT and CDR2 FQNNGV. The CDR3 is 14 amino acids. The CDR3 DNA follows: TGTGCCAGCAGCCTAATCCCAGGGTCAAATAGGCAGTATTTG. Amino acids: CASSLIPGSNRQYL.

Concerning this clonotype itself: Since a much larger clone is just one base distant, this may be a read error. The rearrangement links TRBV30 to TRBJ1-1; D may be TRBD1 (5 bases). The germline V gene encodes CDR1 GTSNPN and CDR2 SVGIG (reference sequence). The CDR3 is 10 residues long. The CDR3 DNA reads TGTGCAGGGGACGACACTGAAGATTTCTTT. Residues: CAGDDTEDFF.